This TCR beta chain is from a study of identical twins. Overall study findings and caveats: The abundant beta clonotypes from cord blood had fewer insertions, and memory repertoires had none of this. Beta out-of-frame twin sharing showed a weaker excess. Low generation probability was overrepresented in out-of-frame alpha sequences shared by twins.

The CDR3 is 13 amino acids. V was clipped by 6 bases and J by 4 bases, with 12 bases between them. This clonotype was detected ten times or more. Its cognate antigen is unknown. TCRdb called the 5' RACE reads again in MiXCR, with one record for every CDR3 protein. The table records roughly 750,000 distinct CDR3 sequences, roughly 20% of them present only once. These data were also reused for a study on T cells expressing NK-cell markers. From that paper: Of the CD8+ T cells in 5 to 7 donors, roughly 1.0-7.0% belonged to dominant NKG2C+ clonotypes.

This clonotype originated in a woman younger than 30 in good health. Sequencing was performed on PBMCs. V and J are TRBV12-3 or TRBV12-4 and TRBJ1-2; D unclear. The CDR3 DNA sequence: TGTGCCAGCAGCCCTGACGGCAGCTATGGCTACACCTTC. Amino acids: CASSPDGSYGYTF.